A selection of T cell receptor beta chains follows, all from one sample in a study of cytomegalovirus exposure and HLA in healthy donors. Some clones are missing from TCRdb's copy, which holds only in-frame ones; the method was immunoSEQ multiplex PCR. The sample shows about 150,000 clones, roughly 80% of them seen only once. Sequenced material: PBMCs. These receptors were collected from a woman in her thirties or forties in good health and CMV-seronegative. Both conserved end residues are part of each CDR3. Fields, in order: clone size, D gene, V gene, J gene, CDR3 DNA, CDR3 protein. The D gene is left open where the match is weak. A row's size may be missing; if present it is once, few, many or a size class.

>-|TRBD1|TRBV5-1|TRBJ2-7
TGCGCCAGCAGCGGGGGCAGGACAGGGCTAAACGAGCAGTACTTC
CASSGGRTGLNEQYF
>-|TRBD1|TRBV5-6|TRBJ2-1
TGTGCCAGCAGCGCCGGGACAGGGGCCATCAATGAGCAGTTCTTC
CASSAGTGAINEQFF
>-|TRBD2|TRBV4-2|TRBJ2-2
TGTGCCAGCAGCCAAGAGACTAGCGGGGGCCCTTACACCGGGGAGCTGTTTTTT
CASSQETSGGPYTGELFF
>-|-|TRBV6-5|TRBJ2-1
TGTGCCAGCAGGGTACAGGGAACGTATGAGCAGTTCTTC
CASRVQGTYEQFF
>-|-|TRBV7-2|TRBJ2-2
TGTGCCAGCAGCTTAGAGAGGCGGTGGAACACCGGGGAGCTGTTTTTT
CASSLERRWNTGELFF
>-|-|TRBV28|TRBJ2-3
TGTGCCAGCAGTTCGAGCAGGGGCGCAGATACGCAGTATTTT
CASSSSRGADTQYF
>-|TRBD1|TRBV14|TRBJ1-1
TGTGCCAGCAGCCAAGACCGGACAGGGGCTTTCTTT
CASSQDRTGAFF
>-|-|TRBV10-3|TRBJ2-7
TGTGCCATCAGCCCAGGGGAGGGGGATTTCTACGAGCAGTACTTC
CAISPGEGDFYEQYF
>once|-|TRBV7-2|TRBJ1-2
TGTGCCAGCAGTAAAACACGGGAGGGGATTAACTATGGCTACACCTTC
CASSKTREGINYGYTF
>-|-|TRBV5-6|TRBJ2-7
TGTGCCAGCAGCTTGGACAAATTCTCCTACGAGCAGTACTTC
CASSLDKFSYEQYF
>many|-|TRBV5-1|TRBJ1-1
TGCGCCAGCAGCTTGAGGGAGGGAGATGGGGCTGAAGCTTTCTTT
CASSLREGDGAEAFF
>-|TRBD1|TRBV15|TRBJ2-5
TGTGCCACCAGCAGGGACAGGGGGGGGGTGGAGACCCAGTACTTC
CATSRDRGGVETQYF
>-|TRBD1|TRBV9|TRBJ2-1
TGTGCCAGCAGCCCTGACAGGGCCCGAAATGAGCAGTTCTTC
CASSPDRARNEQFF
>-|-|TRBV7-2|TRBJ1-4
TGTGCCAGCAGCTTAGCCGTCGGGGAACTGTTTTTT
CASSLAVGELFF
>-|-|TRBV7-2|TRBJ2-7
TGTGCCAGCAGCAGGGGTGCCTACGAGCAGTACTTC
CASSRGAYEQYF
>-|TRBD1|TRBV19|TRBJ1-2
TGTGCCAGTACCATGGACAGGGGGGACTATGGCTACACCTTC
CASTMDRGDYGYTF
>once|-|TRBV18|TRBJ2-1
TGTGCCAGCTCACCAGGGCTCAATGAGCAGTTCTTC
CASSPGLNEQFF
>-|TRBD2|TRBV7-9|TRBJ2-2
TGTGCCAGCAGCCCAGCGACTAGCGGGTTATTTCTTACCGGGGAGCTGTTTTTT
CASSPATSGLFLTGELFF
>-|TRBD1|TRBV11-2|TRBJ1-2
TGTGCCAGCAGCCTGTCGGGACAGAGCTATGGCTACACCTTC
CASSLSGQSYGYTF
>-|TRBD2|TRBV4-3|TRBJ2-7
TGCGCCAGCAGCCAAGGACTAGCGGGCTCCTACGAGCAGTACTTC
CASSQGLAGSYEQYF
>once|-|TRBV13|TRBJ1-2
TGTGCCAGCAGCGAACCAGGGGCGGGTAACTATGGCTACACCTTC
CASSEPGAGNYGYTF
>-|-|TRBV27|TRBJ2-5
TGTGCCAGCAGTTTAAGAGAGGAGACCCAGTACTTC
CASSLREETQYF
>once|-|TRBV28|TRBJ2-7
TGTGCCAGCATGGGCAGATCCTACGAGCAGTACTTC
CASMGRSYEQYF
>-|TRBD1|TRBV11-3|TRBJ2-1
TGTGCCAGCAGCCCTGGGACAGACTCCTACAATGAGCAGTTCTTC
CASSPGTDSYNEQFF
>-|TRBD1|TRBV6-5|TRBJ2-3
TGTGCCAGCAGTTACGGACAGGGAGCAGATACGCAGTATTTT
CASSYGQGADTQYF
>-|-|TRBV4-1|TRBJ1-3
TGCGCCAGCAGCCAAGGTGCGGGAAACACCATATATTTT
CASSQGAGNTIYF
>-|TRBD1|TRBV19|TRBJ2-5
TGTGCCACCTCGGACAGGGTGGTACAAGAGACCCAGTACTTC
CATSDRVVQETQYF
>once|-|TRBV4-3|TRBJ2-5
TGCGCCAGCAGCCAAGATACATTGAGGGTAGCGGCAGAGACCCAGTACTTC
CASSQDTLRVAAETQYF
>few|-|TRBV5-4|TRBJ2-1
TGTGCCAGCAGCTTGGCCATCATTCGCCAGACAATCGGTGAGCAGTTCTTC
CASSLAIIRQTIGEQFF
>once|-|TRBV27|TRBJ2-7
TGTGCCAGCAGTTTATCCGCTCCCCCCCGAGGGGAGCAGTACTTC
CASSLSAPPRGEQYF
>once|-|TRBV2|TRBJ2-7
TGTGCCAGCAGTGAAGCGAGGCCGCCTTACGAGCAGTACTTC
CASSEARPPYEQYF
>-|TRBD1|TRBV25-1|TRBJ2-7
TGTGCCAGCAGTGAATATGGGGGGACAGGGGCCCGCGAGCAGTACTTC
CASSEYGGTGAREQYF
>-|TRBD1|TRBV4-3|TRBJ2-6
TGCGCCAGCAGCCAAGGTGTAGGGGGCATAGTCGCTGGGGCCAACGTCCTGACTTTC
CASSQGVGGIVAGANVLTF
>-|-|TRBV29-1|TRBJ2-2
TGCAGCGTTGAAGATCTGGGGGGGCGTACCGGGGAGCTGTTTTTT
CSVEDLGGRTGELFF
>-|-|TRBV28|TRBJ2-3
TGTGCCAGCTCCCTCCAGGGTTGGAAGGATACGCAGTATTTT
CASSLQGWKDTQYF
>-|TRBD1|TRBV19|TRBJ1-5
TGTGCCAGTAAGACAGGGGGCGCGAGTTGGTTCAATCAGCCCCAGCATTTT
CASKTGGASWFNQPQHF
>once|-|TRBV28|TRBJ2-5
TGTGCCAGCGGATCGGAGGAGACCCAGTACTTC
CASGSEETQYF
>-|-|TRBV6-1|TRBJ2-7
TGTGCCAGCAGTGATCTCCGGGGACACTCATACGAGCAGTACTTC
CASSDLRGHSYEQYF
>few|-|TRBV7-6|TRBJ1-6
TGTGCCAGCAGTCTCAGGGGCGTCGGTTCACCCCTCCACTTT
CASSLRGVGSPLHF
>-|-|TRBV7-3|TRBJ2-3
TGTGCCAGCAGCTTTTCCCACACAGATACGCAGTATTTT
CASSFSHTDTQYF
>-|TRBD2|TRBV10-3|TRBJ2-7
TGTGCCATCAGTGGACTAGCGGGAAGTGGCGAGCAGTACTTC
CAISGLAGSGEQYF
>once|-|TRBV12-5|TRBJ2-1
TGTGCTAGTGGTTTGGTACTCGGTCGGGGGGCTGGTGAGCAGTTCTTC
CASGLVLGRGAGEQFF
>-|TRBD1|TRBV11-1|TRBJ1-1
TGTGCCAGCAGCCCCACAGACAGGGGGAACACTGAAGCTTTCTTT
CASSPTDRGNTEAFF
>-|TRBD1|TRBV10-3|TRBJ1-5
TGTGCCATCAGTGAGCCCGGGACAGGGGGGTTTCAGCCCCAGCATTTT
CAISEPGTGGFQPQHF
>-|TRBD1|TRBV10-3|TRBJ1-2
TGTGCCATCAGCCCAACAGGGGTATATGGCTACACCTTC
CAISPTGVYGYTF
>-|-|TRBV6-5|TRBJ2-3
TGTGCCAGCAGATCCCCTAGCACAGATACGCAGTATTTT
CASRSPSTDTQYF
>-|-|TRBV15|TRBJ2-5
TGTGCCACCAGCATACGGGTCCAAGAGACCCAGTACTTC
CATSIRVQETQYF
>-|TRBD2|TRBV15|TRBJ2-1
TGTGCCACCAGCAGAAAGCTCCTAGCGGGGGGCAATGAGCAGTTCTTC
CATSRKLLAGGNEQFF
>-|-|TRBV7-8|TRBJ2-7
TGTGCCAGCAGCTCCTCTAGATACGAGCAGTACTTC
CASSSSRYEQYF
>few|-|TRBV28|TRBJ2-7
TGTGCCAGCAGTCCCCGTAGAGGGAGCTCCTACGAGCAGTACTTC
CASSPRRGSSYEQYF
>-|-|TRBV20-1|TRBJ2-1
TGCAGTGCTCGGCTAGACAATGAGCAGTTCTTC
CSARLDNEQFF
>-|TRBD1|TRBV12-5|TRBJ2-2
TGTGCTAGTGGTTTCCTAAACTACCCGACAGGGGCTAACACCGGGGAGCTGTTTTTT
CASGFLNYPTGANTGELFF
>-|-|TRBV28|TRBJ2-7
TGTGCCAGTTTATCCCATTCCGGGGGGCAGTACTTC
CASLSHSGGQYF
>-|TRBD2|TRBV28|TRBJ2-5
TGTGCCAGCAGTCAGACTAGCGGGCGCAGGGCTGGGGAGACCCAGTACTTC
CASSQTSGRRAGETQYF
>-|TRBD1|TRBV7-7|TRBJ2-3
TGTGCCAGCAGTTCACAGGGGACGGATACGCAGTATTTT
CASSSQGTDTQYF
>-|-|TRBV19|TRBJ1-5
TGTGCCAGTAGTATAAACAGGGCACAGAGCAATCAGCCCCAGCATTTT
CASSINRAQSNQPQHF
>-|-|TRBV28|TRBJ2-1
TGTGCCAGCAGTTTAGAACACTGGGGCGATGAGCAGTTCTTC
CASSLEHWGDEQFF